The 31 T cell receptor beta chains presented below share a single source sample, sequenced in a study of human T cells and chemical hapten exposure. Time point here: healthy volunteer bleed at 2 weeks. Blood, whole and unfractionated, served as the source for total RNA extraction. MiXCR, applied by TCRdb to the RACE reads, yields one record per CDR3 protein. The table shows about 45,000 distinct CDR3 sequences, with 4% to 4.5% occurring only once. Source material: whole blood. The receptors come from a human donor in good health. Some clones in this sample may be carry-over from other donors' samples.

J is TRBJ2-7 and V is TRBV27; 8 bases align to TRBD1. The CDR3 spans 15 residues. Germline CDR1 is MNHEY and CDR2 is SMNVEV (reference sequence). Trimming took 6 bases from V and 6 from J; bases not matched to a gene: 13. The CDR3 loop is CASRPRGAGGLEQYF. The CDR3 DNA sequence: TGTGCCAGCAGACCAAGAGGGGCAGGGGGCCTCGAGCAGTACTTC.

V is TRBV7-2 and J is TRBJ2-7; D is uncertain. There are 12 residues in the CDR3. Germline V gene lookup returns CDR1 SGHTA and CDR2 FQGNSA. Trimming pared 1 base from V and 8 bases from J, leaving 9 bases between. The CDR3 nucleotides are TGTGCCAGCAGCTTAGGAAACTTGAAGCAGTACTTC. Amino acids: CASSLGNLKQYF.

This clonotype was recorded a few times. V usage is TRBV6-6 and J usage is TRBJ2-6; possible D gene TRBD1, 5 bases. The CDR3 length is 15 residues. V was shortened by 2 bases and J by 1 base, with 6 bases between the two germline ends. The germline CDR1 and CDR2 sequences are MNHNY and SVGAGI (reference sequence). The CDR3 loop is CASSYQGSGANVLTF. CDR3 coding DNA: TGTGCCAGCAGTTACCAGGGTTCTGGGGCCAACGTCCTGACTTTC.

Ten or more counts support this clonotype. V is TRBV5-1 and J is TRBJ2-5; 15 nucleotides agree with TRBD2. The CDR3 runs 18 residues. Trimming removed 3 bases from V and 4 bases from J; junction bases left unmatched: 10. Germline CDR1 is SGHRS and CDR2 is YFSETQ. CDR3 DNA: TGCGCCAGCAGCTGGGGACTAGCGGGAGGAATTCAGGGAGAGACCCAGTACTTC. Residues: CASSWGLAGGIQGETQYF.

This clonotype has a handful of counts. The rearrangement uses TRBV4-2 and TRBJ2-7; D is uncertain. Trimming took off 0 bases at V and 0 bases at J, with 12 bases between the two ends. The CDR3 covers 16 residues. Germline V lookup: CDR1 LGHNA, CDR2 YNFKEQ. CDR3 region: CASSQDWAPDSYEQYF. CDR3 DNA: TGTGCCAGCAGCCAAGATTGGGCCCCAGACTCCTACGAGCAGTACTTC.

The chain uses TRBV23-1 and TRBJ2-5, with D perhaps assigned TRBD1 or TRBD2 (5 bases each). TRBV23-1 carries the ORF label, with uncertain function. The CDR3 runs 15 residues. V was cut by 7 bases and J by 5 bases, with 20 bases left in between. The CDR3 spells CASKHRGNQGETQYF. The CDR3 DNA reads TGCGCCAGCAAACACCGGGGCAATCAAGGGGAGACCCAGTACTTC.

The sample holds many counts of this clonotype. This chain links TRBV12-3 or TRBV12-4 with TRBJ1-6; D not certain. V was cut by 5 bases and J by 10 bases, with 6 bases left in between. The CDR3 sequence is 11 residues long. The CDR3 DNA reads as TGTGCCAGCAGTCGAGACTCACCCCTCCACTTT. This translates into CASSRDSPLHF.

The chain's CDR3 is CASGLVTSGRSDTQYF. The CDR3 coding sequence is TGTGCTAGTGGTTTGGTAACTAGCGGGAGGTCAGATACGCAGTATTTT. This chain links TRBV12-5 with TRBJ2-3, with TRBD2 identical over 12 bases. J lost 4 bases, V lost 0 bases, and 2 bases had no gene match. From germline, CDR1 is LGHNT and CDR2 FRNRAP. CDR3 length: 16 amino acids.

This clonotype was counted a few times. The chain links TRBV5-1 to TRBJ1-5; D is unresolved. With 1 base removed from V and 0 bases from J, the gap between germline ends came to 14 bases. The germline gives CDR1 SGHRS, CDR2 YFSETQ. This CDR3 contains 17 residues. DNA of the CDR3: TGCGCCAGCAGCTTGAAGGGAGCCCTTTATAGCAATCAGCCCCAGCATTTT. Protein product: CASSLKGALYSNQPQHF. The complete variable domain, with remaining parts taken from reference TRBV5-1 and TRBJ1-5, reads KAGVTQTPRYLIKTRGQQVTLSCSPISGHRSVSWYQQTPGQGLQFLFEYFSETQRNKGNFPGRFSGRQFSNSRSEMNVSTLELGDSALYLCASSLKGALYSNQPQHFGDGTRLSIL.

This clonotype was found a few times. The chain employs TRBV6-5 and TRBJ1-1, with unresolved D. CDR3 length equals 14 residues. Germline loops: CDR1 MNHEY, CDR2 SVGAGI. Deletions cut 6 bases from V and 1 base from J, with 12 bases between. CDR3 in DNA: TGTGCCAGCAGAATTACCCACAGGAACACTGAAGCTTTCTTT. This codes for CASRITHRNTEAFF.

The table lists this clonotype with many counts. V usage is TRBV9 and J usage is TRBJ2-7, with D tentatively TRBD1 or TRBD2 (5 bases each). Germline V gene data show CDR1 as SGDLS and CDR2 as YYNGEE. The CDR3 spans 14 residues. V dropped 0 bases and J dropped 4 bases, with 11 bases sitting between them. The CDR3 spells CASSVGQGPYEQYF. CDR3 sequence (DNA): TGTGCCAGCAGCGTAGGGCAGGGACCTTACGAGCAGTACTTC.

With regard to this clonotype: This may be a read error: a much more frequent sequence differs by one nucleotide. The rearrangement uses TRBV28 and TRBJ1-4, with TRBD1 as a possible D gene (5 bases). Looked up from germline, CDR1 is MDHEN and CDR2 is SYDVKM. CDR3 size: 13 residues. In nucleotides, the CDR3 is TGTGCCAGCAAAGGAGGGACTAATGAAAAACGGTTTTTT. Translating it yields CASKGGTNEKRFF.

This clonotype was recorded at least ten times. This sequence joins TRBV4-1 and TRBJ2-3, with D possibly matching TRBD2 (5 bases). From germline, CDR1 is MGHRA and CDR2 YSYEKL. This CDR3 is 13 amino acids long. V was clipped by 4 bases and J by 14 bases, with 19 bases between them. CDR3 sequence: CASSPLGFGRAYF. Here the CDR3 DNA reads TGCGCCAGCAGCCCCTTAGGATTCGGGCGGGCGTATTTT.

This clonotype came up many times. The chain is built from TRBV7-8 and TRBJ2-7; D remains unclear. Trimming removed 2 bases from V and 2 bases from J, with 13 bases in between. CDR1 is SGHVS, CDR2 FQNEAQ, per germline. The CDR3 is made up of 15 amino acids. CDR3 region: CASSLSLAGPYEQYF. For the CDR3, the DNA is TGTGCCAGCAGCTTATCATTGGCCGGACCCTACGAGCAGTACTTC. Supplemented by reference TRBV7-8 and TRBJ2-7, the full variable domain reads GAGVSQSPRYKVAKRGQDVALRCDPISGHVSLFWYQQALGQGPEFLTYFQNEAQLDKSGLPSDRFFAERPEGSVSTLKIQRTQQEDSAVYLCASSLSLAGPYEQYFGPGTRLTVT.

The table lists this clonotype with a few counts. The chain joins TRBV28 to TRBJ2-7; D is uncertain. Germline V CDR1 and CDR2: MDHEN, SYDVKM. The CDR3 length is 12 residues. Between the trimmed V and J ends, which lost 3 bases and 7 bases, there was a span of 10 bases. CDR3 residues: CASSLQSNEQYF. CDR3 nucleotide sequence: TGTGCCAGCAGTTTGCAGAGTAATGAGCAGTACTTC.

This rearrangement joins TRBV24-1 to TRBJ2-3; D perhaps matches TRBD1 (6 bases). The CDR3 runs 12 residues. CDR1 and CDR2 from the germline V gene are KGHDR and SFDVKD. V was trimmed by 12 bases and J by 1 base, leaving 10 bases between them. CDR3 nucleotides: TGTGCCGCAGGGGCGGGCACAGATACGCAGTATTTT. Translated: CAAGAGTDTQYF.

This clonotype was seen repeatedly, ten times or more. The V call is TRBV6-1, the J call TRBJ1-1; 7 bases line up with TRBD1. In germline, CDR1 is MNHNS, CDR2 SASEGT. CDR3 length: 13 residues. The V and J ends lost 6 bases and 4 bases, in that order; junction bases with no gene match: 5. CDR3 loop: CASRDRAVTEAFF. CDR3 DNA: TGTGCCAGCAGAGACAGGGCAGTCACTGAAGCTTTCTTT.

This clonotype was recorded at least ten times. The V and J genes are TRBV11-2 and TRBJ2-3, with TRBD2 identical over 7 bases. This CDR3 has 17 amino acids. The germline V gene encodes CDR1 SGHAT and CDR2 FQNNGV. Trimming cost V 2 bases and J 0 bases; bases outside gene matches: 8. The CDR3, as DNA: TGTGCCAGCAGCTTATGGTCCGAGCGGGATAGCACAGATACGCAGTATTTT. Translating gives CASSLWSERDSTDTQYF.

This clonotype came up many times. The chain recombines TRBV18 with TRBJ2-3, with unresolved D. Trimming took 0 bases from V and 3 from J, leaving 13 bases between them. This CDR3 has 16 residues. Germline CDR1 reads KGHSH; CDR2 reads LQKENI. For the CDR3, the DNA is TGTGCCAGCTCACCACCGAACCTGGCTATGACAGATACGCAGTATTTT. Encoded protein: CASSPPNLAMTDTQYF. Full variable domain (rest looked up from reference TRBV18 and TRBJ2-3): NAGVMQNPRHLVRRRGQEARLRCSPMKGHSHVYWYRQLPEEGLKFMVYLQKENIIDESGMPKERFSAEFPKEGPSILRIQQVVRGDSAAYFCASSPPNLAMTDTQYFGPGTRLTVL.

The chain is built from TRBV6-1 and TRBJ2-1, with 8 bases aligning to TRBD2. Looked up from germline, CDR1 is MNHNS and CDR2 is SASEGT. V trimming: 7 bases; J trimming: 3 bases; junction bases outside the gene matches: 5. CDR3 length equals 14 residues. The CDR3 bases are TGTGCCAGCAACGAGCGGGAGTTCTACAATGAGCAGTTCTTC. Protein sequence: CASNEREFYNEQFF.

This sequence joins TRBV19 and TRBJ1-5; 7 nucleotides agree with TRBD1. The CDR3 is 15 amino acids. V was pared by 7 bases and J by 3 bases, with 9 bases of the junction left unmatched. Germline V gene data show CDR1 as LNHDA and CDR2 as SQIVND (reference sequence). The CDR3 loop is CASTLTDRANQPQHF. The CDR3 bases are TGTGCCAGTACCTTGACTGACAGGGCCAATCAGCCCCAGCATTTT.

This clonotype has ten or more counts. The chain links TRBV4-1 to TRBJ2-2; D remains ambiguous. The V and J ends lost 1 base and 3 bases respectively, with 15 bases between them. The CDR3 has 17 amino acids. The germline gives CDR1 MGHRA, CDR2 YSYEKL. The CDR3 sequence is CASSQVNLGIDTGELFF. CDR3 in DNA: TGCGCCAGCAGCCAAGTTAATTTGGGGATCGACACCGGGGAGCTGTTTTTT.

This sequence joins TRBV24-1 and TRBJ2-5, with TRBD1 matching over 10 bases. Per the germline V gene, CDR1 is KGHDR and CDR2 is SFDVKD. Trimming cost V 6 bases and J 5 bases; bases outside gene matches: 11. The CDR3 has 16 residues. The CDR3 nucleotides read TGTGCCACCAGTACCGGGACAGGGGAATCCTGGGAGACCCAGTACTTC. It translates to CATSTGTGESWETQYF.

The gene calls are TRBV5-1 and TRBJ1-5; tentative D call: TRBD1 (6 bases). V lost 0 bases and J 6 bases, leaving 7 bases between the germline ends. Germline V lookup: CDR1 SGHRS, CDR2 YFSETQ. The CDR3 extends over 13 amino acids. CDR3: CASSLETGQPQHF. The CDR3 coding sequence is TGCGCCAGCAGCTTGGAGACAGGTCAGCCCCAGCATTTT.

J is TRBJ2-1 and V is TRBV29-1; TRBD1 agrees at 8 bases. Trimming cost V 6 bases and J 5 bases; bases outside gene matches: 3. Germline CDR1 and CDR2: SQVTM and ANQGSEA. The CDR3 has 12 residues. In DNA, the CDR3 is TGCAGCGTGTCGGACAGGGACAATGAGCAGTTCTTC. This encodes CSVSDRDNEQFF.

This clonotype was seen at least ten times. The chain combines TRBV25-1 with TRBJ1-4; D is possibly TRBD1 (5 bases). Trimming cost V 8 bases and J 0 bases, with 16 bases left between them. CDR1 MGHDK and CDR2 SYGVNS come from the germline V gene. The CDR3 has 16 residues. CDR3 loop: CASSDSTPATNEKLFF. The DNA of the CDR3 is TGTGCCAGCTCTGACAGCACGCCTGCAACTAATGAAAAACTGTTTTTT.

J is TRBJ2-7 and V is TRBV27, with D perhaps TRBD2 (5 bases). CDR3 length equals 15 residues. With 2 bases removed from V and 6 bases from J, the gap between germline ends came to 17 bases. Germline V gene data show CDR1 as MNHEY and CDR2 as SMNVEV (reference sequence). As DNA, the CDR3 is TGTGCCAGCAGTTTACGCGGGCGGGCCTTGGCCGAGCAGTACTTC. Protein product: CASSLRGRALAEQYF.

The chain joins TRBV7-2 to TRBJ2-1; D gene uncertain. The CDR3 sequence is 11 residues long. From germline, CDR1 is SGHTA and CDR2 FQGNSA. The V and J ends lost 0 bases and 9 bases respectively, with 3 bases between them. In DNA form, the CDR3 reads TGTGCCAGCAGCTTAGCAGCTGAGCAGTTCTTC. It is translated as CASSLAAEQFF.

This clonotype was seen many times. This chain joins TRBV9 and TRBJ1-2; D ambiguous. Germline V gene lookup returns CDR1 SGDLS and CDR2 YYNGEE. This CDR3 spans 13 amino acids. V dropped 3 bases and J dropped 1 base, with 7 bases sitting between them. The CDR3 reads CASSDRYNYGYTF. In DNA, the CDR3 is TGTGCCAGCAGCGATCGATATAACTATGGCTACACCTTC.

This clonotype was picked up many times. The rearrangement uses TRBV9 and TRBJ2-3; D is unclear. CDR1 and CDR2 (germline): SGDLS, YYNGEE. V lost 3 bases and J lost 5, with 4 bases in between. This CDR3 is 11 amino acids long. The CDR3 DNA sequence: TGTGCCAGCAGCGATCAAGATACGCAGTATTTT. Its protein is CASSDQDTQYF.

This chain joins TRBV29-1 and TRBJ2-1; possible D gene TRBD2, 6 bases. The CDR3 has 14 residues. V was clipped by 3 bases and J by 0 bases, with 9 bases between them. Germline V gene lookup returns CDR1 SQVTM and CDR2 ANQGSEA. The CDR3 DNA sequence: TGCAGCGTTGAGGGGACTTCCTCCTACAATGAGCAGTTCTTC. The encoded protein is CSVEGTSSYNEQFF.